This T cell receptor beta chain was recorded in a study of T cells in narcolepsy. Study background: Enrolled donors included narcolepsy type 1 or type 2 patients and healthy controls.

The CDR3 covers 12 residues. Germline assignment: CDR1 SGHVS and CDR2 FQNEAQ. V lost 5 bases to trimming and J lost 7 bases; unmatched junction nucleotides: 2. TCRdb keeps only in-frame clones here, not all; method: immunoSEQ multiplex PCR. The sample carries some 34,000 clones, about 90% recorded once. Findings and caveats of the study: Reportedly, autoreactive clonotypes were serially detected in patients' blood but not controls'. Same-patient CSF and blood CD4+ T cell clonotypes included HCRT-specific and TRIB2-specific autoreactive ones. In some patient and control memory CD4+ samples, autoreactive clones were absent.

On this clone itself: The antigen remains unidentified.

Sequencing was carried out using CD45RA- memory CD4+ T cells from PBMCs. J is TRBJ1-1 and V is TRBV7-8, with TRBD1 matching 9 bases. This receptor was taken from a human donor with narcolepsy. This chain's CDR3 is CASSTGGFEAFF. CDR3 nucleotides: TGTGCCAGCAGCACAGGGGGCTTTGAAGCTTTCTTT. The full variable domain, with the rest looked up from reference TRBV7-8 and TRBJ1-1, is GAGVSQSPRYKVAKRGQDVALRCDPISGHVSLFWYQQALGQGPEFLTYFQNEAQLDKSGLPSDRFFAERPEGSVSTLKIQRTQQEDSAVYLCASSTGGFEAFFGQGTRLTVV.